The 9 T cell receptor beta chains reported below all come from one sample, sequenced in a study of cytomegalovirus exposure and HLA in healthy donors. Amplification used 60 Vbeta primers and 13 Jbeta primers. TCRdb's copy holds only in-frame clones and misses some; the assay was immunoSEQ multiplex PCR. Altogether about 170,000 clones are present, over 60% being singletons, with the ten largest covering around 0.98%. Source material: PBMCs. The receptors come from a woman aged 50 to 60 in good health and CMV-seropositive.

The chain combines TRBV10-1 with TRBJ2-5; D call uncertain. V was clipped by 0 bases and J by 11 bases, with 10 bases between them. There are 12 residues in the CDR3. The germline CDR1 and CDR2 sequences are WNHNN and SYGVQD (reference sequence). The CDR3, as DNA: TGCGCCAGCAGTGAGTCGGTAACGGAGCAGTACTTC. Protein sequence: CASSESVTEQYF.

The rearrangement uses TRBV5-5 and TRBJ2-1, with a possible D match to TRBD2 (6 bases). Germline CDR1 SGHKS, CDR2 YYEKEE (reference sequence). V lost 3 bases, J lost 0 bases, and 10 bases lay in between. The CDR3 is made up of 15 amino acids. DNA of the CDR3: TGTGCCAGCAGCTCCGGAGGGAGCTCCTACAATGAGCAGTTCTTC. Translation: CASSSGGSSYNEQFF.

A single count supports this clone. The rearrangement joins TRBV18 to TRBJ1-3; maybe TRBD1 (5 bases). Germline V gene lookup returns CDR1 KGHSH and CDR2 LQKENI. There are 14 residues in the CDR3. Deletions cut 3 bases from V and 8 bases from J, with 14 bases between. The CDR3 is CASSPGTQRDTIYF. Written as DNA, the CDR3 is TGTGCCAGCTCACCCGGGACTCAGCGAGACACCATATATTTT.

The chain is built from TRBV2 and TRBJ2-7; 8 nucleotides line up with TRBD2. The CDR3 contains 15 residues. V lost 3 bases and J lost 3; bases outside the gene matches: 7. Per germline, CDR1 SNHLY and CDR2 FYNNEI. This CDR3 is CASSERRAGGYEQYF. In DNA, the CDR3 is TGTGCCAGCAGTGAGAGAAGGGCGGGAGGCTACGAGCAGTACTTC.

The chain uses TRBV7-8 and TRBJ2-1; 13 nucleotides align to TRBD2. The germline CDR1 and CDR2 sequences are SGHVS and FQNEAQ. The CDR3 totals 15 residues. V gave up 5 bases and J gave up 8 bases; unmatched junction bases: 6. CDR3 sequence reads: CASSPGLAGVDEQFF. The CDR3 DNA is TGTGCCAGCAGCCCCGGACTAGCGGGAGTAGATGAGCAGTTCTTC.

This clone has more than one count but fewer than ten. The chain joins TRBV12-5 to TRBJ1-4; TRBD1 matches at 8 bases. Per germline, CDR1 LGHNT and CDR2 FRNRAP. Trimming took 10 bases from V and 6 from J; bases not matched to a gene: 7. The CDR3 sequence is 13 residues long. The chain's CDR3 is CANRGGIDEKLFF. As DNA, the CDR3 is TGTGCTAACAGGGGGGGGATAGATGAAAAACTGTTTTTT.

This sequence joins TRBV27 and TRBJ2-3; TRBD1 is a possible D gene (6 bases). The CDR3 sequence is 18 residues long. The V gene lost 0 bases and the J gene lost 0 bases, with 16 bases spanning the gap. Germline values: CDR1 MNHEY, CDR2 SMNVEV (reference sequence). CDR3 coding DNA: TGTGCCAGCAGTTTATCCCCCACGACAGGAACTAGCACAGATACGCAGTATTTT. Translation gives CASSLSPTTGTSTDTQYF.

This clone was observed a few times. This chain joins TRBV7-9 and TRBJ1-4; 7 bases map to TRBD1. V dropped 5 bases and J dropped 7; count of bases not matched to a gene: 7. The germline CDR1 and CDR2 sequences are SEHNR and FQNEAQ (reference sequence). The CDR3 covers 14 residues. This CDR3 reads CASSRQGFSEKLFF. The CDR3 DNA follows: TGTGCCAGCAGCCGACAGGGATTTTCTGAAAAACTGTTTTTT.

This clone was picked up one time. The chain is built from TRBV5-6 and TRBJ1-1; 7 nucleotides agree with TRBD1. J gave up 1 base and V 4 bases, and 1 base lay outside the gene matches. Germline CDR1 reads SGHDT; CDR2 reads YYEEEE. The CDR3 sequence is 13 residues long. Here the CDR3 DNA reads TGTGCCAGCAGCCACAGGGGGAACACTGAAGCTTTCTTT. Translated: CASSHRGNTEAFF.